This is a list of T cell receptor beta chains from one sample in a study of response to subunit inactivated influenza vaccine. TCRdb passed the RT-PCR reads through MiXCR, listing each CDR3 protein once. Of hundreds of thousands of distinct CDR3 sequences in the sample, around 15% were seen once. The sequencing here drew on PBMCs from blood, taken around 14 days before vaccination. The receptors shown here come from a man between 45 and 60 years old who received an inactivated influenza vaccine. CDR3s include the opening cysteine and the closing phenylalanine or tryptophan. Each record gives: J gene, clone size, V gene, D gene, CDR3 DNA, CDR3 protein. D genes are given only for firm matches. Clone size is stated in some rows and not others, as once, few, many or a class when expanded.

j_gene: TRBJ2-2; abundance: few; v_gene: TRBV24-1; d_gene: NA; CDR3nt: TGTGCCACCAGTGAATGGGGTGCCGGGGAGCTGTTTTTT; CDR3aa: CATSEWGAGELFF
j_gene: TRBJ2-3; abundance: many; v_gene: TRBV12-3/TRBV12-4; d_gene: NA; CDR3nt: TGTGCCAGCAGTTTAGAGCCCGTAAAAACAGATACGCAGTATTTT; CDR3aa: CASSLEPVKTDTQYF
j_gene: TRBJ2-3; abundance: NA; v_gene: TRBV15; d_gene: NA; CDR3nt: TGTGCCACCAGCAGAGATCAAAGCACAGATACGCAGTATTTT; CDR3aa: CATSRDQSTDTQYF
j_gene: TRBJ2-1; abundance: NA; v_gene: TRBV7-2; d_gene: NA; CDR3nt: TGTGCCAGCAGCCGACTCGTAGGCGAGCAGTTCTTC; CDR3aa: CASSRLVGEQFF
j_gene: TRBJ1-2; abundance: NA; v_gene: TRBV4-3; d_gene: NA; CDR3nt: TGCGCCAGCAGCCAAGTACTTTCAACCGGGACGGGGAATAACTATGGCTACACCTTC; CDR3aa: CASSQVLSTGTGNNYGYTF
j_gene: TRBJ2-1; abundance: many; v_gene: TRBV11-2; d_gene: TRBD1; CDR3nt: TGTGCCAGCAGCCGCCCGGGACAGGGGGCCTATGAGCAGTTCTTC; CDR3aa: CASSRPGQGAYEQFF
j_gene: TRBJ1-5; abundance: few; v_gene: TRBV6-2/TRBV6-3; d_gene: NA; CDR3nt: TGTGCCAGCAAAAGGGACACCCGCGAGCCCCAGCATTTT; CDR3aa: CASKRDTREPQHF
j_gene: TRBJ2-2; abundance: NA; v_gene: TRBV4-2; d_gene: TRBD2; CDR3nt: TGTGCCAGCAGCCAAGATCAGATAGCGGGAGGGGCCGGGGAGCTGTTTTTT; CDR3aa: CASSQDQIAGGAGELFF
j_gene: TRBJ2-1; abundance: few; v_gene: TRBV7-9; d_gene: NA; CDR3nt: TGTGCCAGCAGCTTTTCTTCTCGTTACAATGAGCAGTTCTTC; CDR3aa: CASSFSSRYNEQFF
j_gene: TRBJ2-6; abundance: NA; v_gene: TRBV5-5; d_gene: NA; CDR3nt: TGTGCCAGCAGCTTGGCCACTGGGGCCAACGTCCTGACTTTC; CDR3aa: CASSLATGANVLTF
j_gene: TRBJ1-1; abundance: many; v_gene: TRBV25-1; d_gene: NA; CDR3nt: TGTGCCAGCTCACAACAGGGCACTGAAGCTTTCTTT; CDR3aa: CASSQQGTEAFF
j_gene: TRBJ2-1; abundance: NA; v_gene: TRBV7-9; d_gene: TRBD2; CDR3nt: TGTGCCAGCCAACCGGGACTAGCGCTCGATGAGCAGTTCTTC; CDR3aa: CASQPGLALDEQFF
j_gene: TRBJ2-1; abundance: many; v_gene: TRBV9; d_gene: NA; CDR3nt: TGTGCCAGCAGCGTAGGGTCAGGGCCTGAGCAGTTCTTC; CDR3aa: CASSVGSGPEQFF
j_gene: TRBJ2-1; abundance: many; v_gene: TRBV7-2; d_gene: NA; CDR3nt: TGTGCCAGCAGCTCCGGACTGGCCTTCACAATGAGGCAGTTCTTC; CDR3aa: CASSSGLAFTMRQFF
j_gene: TRBJ2-2; abundance: few; v_gene: TRBV5-1; d_gene: TRBD2; CDR3nt: TGCGCCAGCAGTTCAGCGGGGGGGCCCACCGGGGAGCTGTTTTTT; CDR3aa: CASSSAGGPTGELFF
j_gene: TRBJ1-5; abundance: few; v_gene: TRBV15; d_gene: NA; CDR3nt: TGTGCCACCAGCAGAGATCGATTTTTGAGTGATCAGCCCCAGCATTTT; CDR3aa: CATSRDRFLSDQPQHF
j_gene: TRBJ1-1; abundance: many; v_gene: TRBV6-2/TRBV6-3; d_gene: NA; CDR3nt: TGTGCCAGCAGTTACTCCCTGAACACTGAAGCTTTCTTT; CDR3aa: CASSYSLNTEAFF
j_gene: TRBJ2-2; abundance: NA; v_gene: TRBV5-6; d_gene: NA; CDR3nt: TGTGCCAGCAGCTTGGCGGGGGCAGGAGCCAACACCGGGGAGCTGTTTTTT; CDR3aa: CASSLAGAGANTGELFF
j_gene: TRBJ2-2; abundance: few; v_gene: TRBV9; d_gene: TRBD2; CDR3nt: TGTGCCAGCAGCCCTACCCCCGCGGGGGGGGGCACCGGGGAGCTGTTTTTT; CDR3aa: CASSPTPAGGGTGELFF
j_gene: TRBJ2-7; abundance: NA; v_gene: TRBV28; d_gene: TRBD2; CDR3nt: TGTGCCAGCAGTTTAAGCGGGAGTACGAACGAGCAGTACTTC; CDR3aa: CASSLSGSTNEQYF
j_gene: TRBJ2-1; abundance: few; v_gene: TRBV7-8; d_gene: NA; CDR3nt: TGTGCCAGCAGCAGAAGAGGGAAGTCCTACAATGAGCAGTTCTTC; CDR3aa: CASSRRGKSYNEQFF
j_gene: TRBJ2-5; abundance: NA; v_gene: TRBV6-2/TRBV6-3; d_gene: NA; CDR3nt: TGTGCCAGCAGTTACGTCACGGAGACCCAGTACTTC; CDR3aa: CASSYVTETQYF
j_gene: TRBJ2-1; abundance: NA; v_gene: TRBV24-1; d_gene: TRBD2; CDR3nt: TGTGCCACCTCCTCGGTTAGCGGGGGGGCCGATGAGCAGTTCTTC; CDR3aa: CATSSVSGGADEQFF